A single sample is the source of the 10 T cell receptor beta chains below, sequenced in a study of blood T cell repertoires in COVID-19. TCRdb keeps only in-frame clones here, not all; method: immunoSEQ multiplex PCR. Among 200,000 to 250,000 clones listed, approximately 87% were seen once. Sequences were obtained from peripheral blood. Receptors originate from a man in his sixties with acute or convalescent COVID-19.

The J gene is TRBJ2-3, the V gene TRBV7-3; D may be TRBD1 (7 bases). The length of the CDR3 is 17 residues. The V end lost 5 bases, the J end lost 5 bases, and 23 bases lay between the germline ends. Germline loops: CDR1 SGHTA, CDR2 FQGTGA. The CDR3 loop is CASSTQRQGGFGDTQYF. CDR3 nucleotide sequence: TGTGCCAGCAGCACCCAAAGACAGGGAGGTTTTGGAGATACGCAGTATTTT.

J is TRBJ1-6 and V is TRBV7-3; D may be TRBD1 (6 bases). The V gene's germline CDR1 is SGHTA and CDR2 FQGTGA. V was cut by 1 base and J by 14 bases, with 12 bases left in between. The CDR3 has 13 residues. The CDR3 nucleotides read TGTGCCAGCAGCTTAAGGGGACATGAGGCCCTCCACTTT. It yields the protein CASSLRGHEALHF.

The rearrangement joins TRBV12-5 to TRBJ2-7; a possible D gene is TRBD2 (5 bases). V was pared by 6 bases and J by 4 bases, with 10 bases between. The CDR3 contains 12 residues. Germline V gene lookup returns CDR1 LGHNT and CDR2 FRNRAP. The CDR3 here is CASGREPYEQYF. The CDR3 nucleotides are TGTGCTAGTGGCCGGGAACCATACGAGCAGTACTTC.

The chain carries TRBV7-6 and TRBJ1-2; D not resolved. Per germline, CDR1 SGHVS and CDR2 FNYEAQ. The CDR3 loop spans 18 amino acids. Trimming shortened V by 1 base and J by 0 bases, and 18 bases separated the two germline ends. The CDR3 sequence is CASSLEIPGPVANYGYTF. The DNA of the CDR3 is TGTGCCAGCAGCTTAGAGATACCCGGTCCGGTAGCTAACTATGGCTACACCTTC.

The rearrangement joins TRBV19 to TRBJ2-5; TRBD2 is a possible D gene (6 bases). V lost 3 bases, J lost 0 bases, and 8 bases lay in between. CDR3 length: 14 amino acids. Germline lookup yields CDR1 LNHDA and CDR2 SQIVND (reference sequence). The CDR3 bases are TGTGCCAGTAGTATGGGACTCTACCAAGAGACCCAGTACTTC. Translated: CASSMGLYQETQYF.

The chain carries TRBV11-2 and TRBJ2-5; maybe TRBD2 (6 bases). The CDR3 contains 12 residues. Germline CDR1 and CDR2: SGHAT and FQNNGV. Trimming left V 4 bases short and J 4 bases short, with 7 bases between. The chain's CDR3 is CASSSGGETQYF. CDR3 nucleotides: TGTGCCAGCAGCTCCGGGGGAGAGACCCAGTACTTC.

This rearrangement joins TRBV6-5 to TRBJ2-1; D is perhaps TRBD1 (5 bases). Trimming left V 7 bases short and J 6 bases short, with 7 bases between. Germline V gene data show CDR1 as MNHEY and CDR2 as SVGAGI. CDR3 length: 11 amino acids. CDR3 nucleotides: TGTGCCAGCAAGGGGTTCAATGAGCAGTTCTTC. Encoded protein: CASKGFNEQFF.

V and J are TRBV6-5 and TRBJ1-2, with a tentative D call TRBD1 (6 bases). V gave up 2 bases and J gave up 1 base, with 11 bases separating them. The germline V gene encodes CDR1 MNHEY and CDR2 SVGAGI. This CDR3 is 15 amino acids long. CDR3 in DNA: TGTGCCAGCAGTTACGGCTACAGGGTTAACTATGGCTACACCTTC. It translates to CASSYGYRVNYGYTF.

V gene TRBV7-9 combines with J gene TRBJ2-3, with TRBD1 identical over 11 bases. Germline values: CDR1 SEHNR, CDR2 FQNEAQ (reference sequence). The CDR3 is made up of 15 amino acids. Losses at the gene ends were 4 bases for V and 4 bases for J; bases not matched to a gene: 4. CDR3 bases: TGTGCCAGCAGCTGGGGACAGGGGGAAGCAGATACGCAGTATTTT. The encoded protein is CASSWGQGEADTQYF.

The gene calls are TRBV29-1 and TRBJ2-7; 9 nucleotides agree with TRBD1. This CDR3 has 12 amino acids. The ends lost 3 bases at V and 5 bases at J; junction bases unmatched: 2. Germline-derived CDR1 and CDR2 are SQVTM and ANQGSEA. CDR3 loop: CSVETGGNEQYF. CDR3 in DNA: TGCAGCGTTGAGACAGGGGGTAACGAGCAGTACTTC.